These 6 T cell receptor beta chains were all obtained from the same sample, sequenced in a study of esophageal squamous cell carcinoma under preoperative chemotherapy. A single record per CDR3 protein comes from TCRdb applying MiXCR to the PCR reads. Of roughly 10,000 distinct CDR3 sequences listed, 63% are singletons. The time point here: after preoperative PTX-NDP chemotherapy. This specimen was taken from a patient given preoperative chemotherapy. The source of these receptors is a human donor with esophageal squamous cell carcinoma. The donor label of this sample is uncertain.

This clonotype was detected only a few times. CDR3 residues: CASSSLTVPGGLSTDTQYF. The CDR3 coding sequence is TGTGCCAGCAGTTCTCTGACAGTCCCAGGGGGTCTTAGCACAGATACGCAGTATTTT. The gene calls are TRBV6-5 and TRBJ2-3, with TRBD1 identical over 7 bases. There are 19 residues in the CDR3. The germline CDR1 and CDR2 sequences are MNHEY and SVGAGI. V was pared by 4 bases and J by 0 bases, with 16 bases of the junction left unmatched.

On this clonotype itself: A junction boundary mismatches the germline segment, possibly from a read error. The V gene is TRBV6-1, the J gene TRBJ2-3; 8 bases fit TRBD2. The CDR3 loop spans 16 amino acids. CDR1 is MNHNS and CDR2 is SASEGT in the germline V gene. The CDR3 DNA is TGTGCCAGCAGTGAATCGGGGGGGAGCTCCACAGATACGCAGTATTTC. This sequence encodes CASSESGGSSTDTQYF.

The chain has TRBV6-5 and TRBJ2-1; TRBD2 aligns across 7 bases. The J call could be wrong; TRBJ2-7 is a better fit for the DNA end. The CDR3 has 15 amino acids. Germline V gene lookup returns CDR1 MNHEY and CDR2 SVGAGI. CDR3 nucleotide sequence: TGTGCCAGCAGTTTTTACAAGGGGAGGGTCAATGAGCAGTACTTC. Translating it yields CASSFYKGRVNEQYF.

The chain joins TRBV27 to TRBJ2-4, with D possibly TRBD1 on 6 matching bases. The J call could be wrong; TRBJ2-7 is a better fit for the DNA end. The CDR3 runs to 16 residues. Germline lookup yields CDR1 MNHEY and CDR2 SMNVEV (reference sequence). CDR3 coding DNA: TGTGCCAGCAGTCCGAGTCAGGGGTCCCAAAGCTACGAGCAGTACTTC. As protein: CASSPSQGSQSYEQYF.

In regard to this clonotype: The germline gene is not matched at one end of the junction; a read error may be the cause. The chain combines TRBV7-2 with TRBJ2-3; D could derive from TRBD1 or TRBD2 (5 bases each). The CDR3 spans 16 residues. The germline CDR1 and CDR2 sequences are SGHTA and FQGNSA. CDR3 coding DNA: TGTGCCAGCAGCTTAGTACCGGGACGGGGAACAGAGACGCAGTATTTC. This translates into CASSLVPGRGTETQYF.

Only one count was recorded for this clonotype. Relative to the germline gene, one junction end is altered; a read error may explain this. The V gene is TRBV6-1, the J gene TRBJ2-3, with 10 nucleotides matching TRBD2. The CDR3 loop spans 16 amino acids. CDR1 MNHNS and CDR2 SASEGT come from the germline V gene. The chain's CDR3 is CASSGGGLAATDTRNF. The CDR3 DNA reads TGTGCCAGCTCCGGGGGCGGACTAGCGGCCACAGATACGCGGAATTTT.